One and the same sample provided the 30 T cell receptor beta chains below, sequenced in a study of somatic mutations in cytotoxic T cells in rheumatoid arthritis (dated by TCRdb to 2016 to 2017). Receptor amplification or capture employed the immunoSEQ multiplex PCR assay. TCRdb took over this immuneACCESS table, retaining in-frame rearrangements with V and J assigned. Such tables are incomplete; in checked studies, under half of the missing clones stem from an unresolved V gene, and the remainder is unexplained. The sample table shows fewer than 20,000 clones, and more than 65% are seen once. Jointly, the top ten make up more than 7% of the sample. Sequenced input: CD8+ T cells sorted from blood. These TCRs come from an adult with rheumatoid arthritis.

The chain recombines TRBV6-5 with TRBJ2-7; D may be TRBD2 (6 bases). Germline CDR1 MNHEY, CDR2 SVGAGI. The CDR3 has 14 amino acids. V was pared by 5 bases and J by 3 bases, with 14 bases between. The CDR3 region is CASSVEGWDYEQYF. The CDR3 nucleotides read TGTGCCAGCAGTGTGGAGGGGTGGGACTACGAGCAGTACTTC.

The chain recombines TRBV4-1 with TRBJ1-2; possible D gene TRBD1, 5 bases. Germline values: CDR1 MGHRA, CDR2 YSYEKL. V lost 0 bases and J lost 3, with 17 bases in between. The CDR3 runs 17 residues. The CDR3 region has the DNA TGCGCCAGCAGCCAAGATATTATCGGGGGAAAGGACTATGGCTACACCTTC. Translated: CASSQDIIGGKDYGYTF.

The gene calls are TRBV5-6 and TRBJ2-3, with 7 positions matching TRBD2. The V gene's germline CDR1 is SGHDT and CDR2 YYEEEE. V was clipped by 2 bases and J by 6 bases; unmatched bases: 6. The CDR3 has 14 residues. DNA for the CDR3: TGTGCCAGCAGCTTAGCGGGAATTGTTGATACGCAGTATTTT. It codes for CASSLAGIVDTQYF.

A single count supports this clone. V usage is TRBV28 and J usage is TRBJ1-1, with 7 bases identical to TRBD1. CDR1 and CDR2 from the germline V gene are MDHEN and SYDVKM. This CDR3 is 15 amino acids long. J lost 4 bases, V lost 5 bases, and 10 bases had no gene match. The CDR3 DNA follows: TGTGCCAGCAGTCCGTACAGGGGCGGAGGCACTGAAGCTTTCTTT. Its protein is CASSPYRGGGTEAFF.

The chain recombines TRBV27 with TRBJ2-7, with D possibly matching TRBD2 (5 bases). The CDR3 is 16 amino acids. Germline CDR1 and CDR2: MNHEY and SMNVEV (reference sequence). The ends were cut back, 5 bases at V and 2 bases at J, with 19 bases in the middle. CDR3 loop: CASSQNGPRGTYEQYF. In DNA form, the CDR3 reads TGTGCCAGCAGTCAAAACGGGCCTCGGGGAACCTACGAGCAGTACTTC.

This chain joins TRBV4-2 and TRBJ1-2; 10 nucleotides agree with TRBD1. V lost 0 bases, J lost 2 bases, and 6 bases stayed unmatched. Per germline, CDR1 LGHNA and CDR2 YNFKEQ. This CDR3 is built from 17 residues. CDR3 region: CASSQEGGTGENYGYTF. The CDR3 region has the DNA TGTGCCAGCAGCCAAGAAGGGGGGACAGGGGAAAACTATGGCTACACCTTC.

The V call is TRBV27, the J call TRBJ1-2, with 7 bases matching TRBD1. The V gene end was trimmed by 6 bases and the J gene end by 3 bases; junction bases not matched to a gene: 4. Germline loops: CDR1 MNHEY, CDR2 SMNVEV (reference sequence). The CDR3 sequence is 13 residues long. The CDR3 DNA sequence: TGTGCCAGCAGCCCGGGACAGCACTATGGCTACACCTTC. Protein sequence: CASSPGQHYGYTF.

The chain couples TRBV7-8 to TRBJ2-1; 11 bases match TRBD2. The CDR3 extends over 18 amino acids. With V trimmed by 0 bases and J by 7 bases, 11 bases remained unmatched. Germline CDR1 and CDR2: SGHVS and FQNEAQ. Here the CDR3 DNA reads TGTGCCAGCAGCTTAGCCAACAGCCTAGCGGGAGGAGCGAATGAGCAGTTCTTC. It codes for CASSLANSLAGGANEQFF.

The J gene is TRBJ1-3, the V gene TRBV7-6, with no clear D. Germline CDR1 reads SGHVS; CDR2 reads FNYEAQ. The CDR3 loop spans 15 amino acids. Trimming cost V 2 bases and J 0 bases, with 8 bases left between them. The chain's CDR3 is CASSLNSRSGNTIYF. Written as DNA, the CDR3 is TGTGCCAGCAGCTTAAACAGCCGCTCTGGAAACACCATATATTTT.

The V call is TRBV27, the J call TRBJ2-2, with D possibly matching TRBD1 (5 bases). The germline V and J ends were trimmed by 6 bases and 3 bases, with 8 bases remaining between them. Germline assignment: CDR1 MNHEY and CDR2 SMNVEV (reference sequence). The CDR3 covers 13 residues. CDR3 amino acids: CASRTVYTGELFF. CDR3 DNA sequence: TGTGCCAGCAGGACAGTCTACACCGGGGAGCTGTTTTTT.

The rearrangement links TRBV10-3 to TRBJ1-5; no clear D. The CDR3 runs to 13 residues. V was shortened by 0 bases and J by 1 base, with 1 base between the two germline ends. The germline V gene encodes CDR1 ENHRY and CDR2 SYGVKD. CDR3 bases: TGTGCCATCAGTGAGTCAAGCAATCAGCCCCAGCATTTT. Amino acids: CAISESSNQPQHF.

This clone has just a few counts. V and J are TRBV27 and TRBJ2-7, with D possibly TRBD1 on 6 matching bases. Trimming took 4 bases from V and 3 from J, leaving 16 bases between them. The germline CDR1 and CDR2 sequences are MNHEY and SMNVEV (reference sequence). The CDR3 has 15 residues. In nucleotides, the CDR3 is TGTGCCAGCAGTTCCAAAGGGGACATTCTCTACGAGCAGTACTTC. Residues: CASSSKGDILYEQYF.

The chain links TRBV11-3 to TRBJ2-1; D is ambiguous. V was clipped by 5 bases and J by 4 bases, with 9 bases between them. The CDR3 has 13 residues. Germline CDR1 and CDR2: SGHNT and YENEEA. The chain's CDR3 is CASSPAGYNEQFF. Written as DNA, the CDR3 is TGTGCCAGCAGCCCAGCCGGATACAATGAGCAGTTCTTC.

The sample holds one count of this clone. The chain combines TRBV11-2 with TRBJ1-2, with TRBD1 as a possible D gene (5 bases). V lost 2 bases to trimming and J lost 0 bases, with 7 bases between them. Germline V CDR1 and CDR2: SGHAT, FQNNGV. This CDR3 region has 14 residues. The CDR3 DNA sequence: TGTGCCAGCAGCTTAACAGGAGCTAACTATGGCTACACCTTC. Its translation: CASSLTGANYGYTF.

The rearrangement joins TRBV6-1 to TRBJ2-3; 8 positions agree with TRBD1. The CDR3 contains 16 residues. Per the germline V gene, CDR1 is MNHNS and CDR2 is SASEGT. The V and J ends lost 0 bases and 5 bases, in that order; junction bases with no gene match: 7. Here the CDR3 reads CASSEAQGRGRDTQYF. CDR3 nucleotide sequence: TGTGCCAGCAGTGAAGCGCAAGGCAGGGGGCGAGATACGCAGTATTTT.

This clone was seen a single time. CDR3 region: CASSLAPGIYGYTF. For the CDR3, the DNA is TGTGCCAGCAGTCTAGCTCCAGGGATCTATGGCTACACCTTC. This sequence joins TRBV27 and TRBJ1-2; D is possibly TRBD1 (5 bases). The V and J ends lost 5 bases and 4 bases respectively, with 14 bases between them. The germline V gene has CDR1 MNHEY and CDR2 SMNVEV (reference sequence). The CDR3 has 14 amino acids.

This clone appeared once. The chain joins TRBV7-2 to TRBJ2-7; D is perhaps TRBD1 (6 bases). The CDR3 is made up of 15 amino acids. Deletions cut 2 bases from V and 4 bases from J, with 15 bases between. The germline V gene encodes CDR1 SGHTA and CDR2 FQGNSA. CDR3 sequence: CASSLLAGDLYEQYF. CDR3 nucleotides: TGTGCCAGCAGCTTACTTGCAGGGGATTTATACGAGCAGTACTTC.

This clone was recorded a few times. This sequence joins TRBV28 and TRBJ1-5; D is undetermined. Germline V gene sequence: CDR1 MDHEN, CDR2 SYDVKM. The CDR3 extends over 11 amino acids. V shed 8 bases and J shed 6 bases, with 8 bases lying between them. The CDR3 reads CASGTVQPQHF. The CDR3 coding sequence is TGTGCCAGCGGAACCGTTCAGCCCCAGCATTTT.

This rearrangement joins TRBV28 to TRBJ2-1, with 7 bases matching TRBD2. CDR3 length: 14 residues. CDR1 and CDR2 from the germline V gene are MDHEN and SYDVKM. Unmatched junction bases numbered 6, after V lost 1 base and J lost 9 bases. This CDR3 is CASSLYGGRGEQFF. In nucleotides, the CDR3 is TGTGCCAGCAGTTTATACGGCGGGAGAGGTGAGCAGTTCTTC.

This sequence joins TRBV5-1 and TRBJ2-1; D might be TRBD1 (6 bases). The length of the CDR3 is 16 residues. Germline CDR1 is SGHRS and CDR2 is YFSETQ. V lost 3 bases, J lost 0 bases, and 13 bases lay in between. The CDR3: CASSSEADSSYNEQFF. Here the CDR3 DNA reads TGCGCCAGCAGCTCGGAAGCGGACAGCTCCTACAATGAGCAGTTCTTC.

The chain links TRBV7-9 to TRBJ1-5; 9 nucleotides match TRBD1. Per germline, CDR1 SEHNR and CDR2 FQNEAQ (reference sequence). The CDR3 totals 14 residues. V lost 5 bases and J lost 7; bases outside the gene matches: 6. The CDR3, as DNA: TGTGCCAGCAGCCCCCGGGACAGGGCGCAGCCCCAGCATTTT. Translation: CASSPRDRAQPQHF.

This rearrangement joins TRBV11-3 to TRBJ2-2; 7 positions match TRBD1. CDR3 length: 16 amino acids. Looked up from germline, CDR1 is SGHNT and CDR2 is YENEEA. J lost 3 bases, V lost 5 bases, and 9 bases had no gene match. CDR3 coding DNA: TGTGCCAGCAGCCCGTGGACAGGCGAATACACCGGGGAGCTGTTTTTT. It encodes CASSPWTGEYTGELFF.

This clone showed up just once. The J gene is TRBJ2-7, the V gene TRBV29-1; unclear D gene. The CDR3 loop spans 12 amino acids. Germline values: CDR1 SQVTM, CDR2 ANQGSEA. V shed 1 base and J shed 4 bases, with 8 bases lying between them. The CDR3 bases are TGCAGCGTTGAAGCTAGGCCGTACGAGCAGTACTTC. Residues: CSVEARPYEQYF.

V usage is TRBV21-1 and J usage is TRBJ2-6; the DNA was not compared with TRBD1, the D call given in the table. TRBV21-1 is assigned pseudogene status. The CDR3 totals 17 residues. This CDR3 reads CASSRDRGCLLANVLTF. The CDR3 DNA reads TGTGCCAGCAGCCGGGACAGGGGATGTTTATTGGCCAACGTCCTGACTTTC.

The chain links TRBV7-6 to TRBJ2-7, with TRBD1 identical over 9 bases. The CDR3 contains 15 residues. V was pared by 5 bases and J by 2 bases, with 7 bases of the junction left unmatched. CDR1 is SGHVS, CDR2 FNYEAQ, per germline. CDR3 loop: CASSAGTGPAYEQYF. Here the CDR3 DNA reads TGTGCCAGCAGCGCCGGGACAGGGCCCGCCTACGAGCAGTACTTC.

This clone has a handful of counts. The chain uses TRBV20-1 and TRBJ1-1; no definite D call. Trimming removed 5 bases from V and 0 bases from J, with 4 bases in between. The CDR3 totals 11 residues. Per germline, CDR1 DFQATT and CDR2 SNEGSKA (reference sequence). Written as DNA, the CDR3 is TGCAGTGCTCGTATGAACACTGAAGCTTTCTTT. It translates to CSARMNTEAFF.

The V call is TRBV6-1, the J call TRBJ2-1; TRBD2 matches at 8 bases. CDR1 is MNHNS, CDR2 SASEGT, per germline. V trimming: 4 bases; J trimming: 8 bases; junction bases outside the gene matches: 1. There are 12 residues in the CDR3. The CDR3 here is CASSVAGHEQFF. CDR3 in DNA: TGTGCCAGCAGTGTAGCGGGACATGAGCAGTTCTTC.

V usage is TRBV13 and J usage is TRBJ1-1; TRBD1 is a possible D gene (5 bases). The CDR3 is 15 amino acids. Trimming cost V 4 bases and J 5 bases, with 17 bases left between them. Germline assignment: CDR1 PRHDT and CDR2 FYEKMQ (reference sequence). As DNA, the CDR3 is TGTGCCAGCAGCTCAGATCAGGGTATAAAGACTGAAGCTTTCTTT. Translating it yields CASSSDQGIKTEAFF.

The chain is built from TRBV5-1 and TRBJ2-7; TRBD1 matches at 11 bases. The CDR3 has 17 residues. V gave up 2 bases and J gave up 6 bases; unmatched junction bases: 13. Germline lookup yields CDR1 SGHRS and CDR2 YFSETQ. In nucleotides, the CDR3 is TGCGCCAGCAGCTTAGCCCCTCCCGGGACAGGGGGGTTCGAGCAGTACTTC. Residues: CASSLAPPGTGGFEQYF.

The chain links TRBV4-2 to TRBJ1-1; D call uncertain. Germline CDR1 LGHNA, CDR2 YNFKEQ. There are 15 residues in the CDR3. Trimming shortened V by 0 bases and J by 3 bases, and 11 bases separated the two germline ends. The CDR3 bases are TGTGCCAGCAGCCAAGATATAGGGATATACACTGAAGCTTTCTTT. It codes for CASSQDIGIYTEAFF.